The 28 T cell receptor beta chains reported below all come from one sample, sequenced in a study of Ad26.COV2.S vaccination and SARS-CoV-2 variants. The treatment denotes: some 20 received Ad26.COV2.S at low or high dose, single or two shots; about 5 received placebo; per-sample allocation not given. Specimens were obtained on day 63 following the first vaccine or placebo injection. TCRdb keeps only in-frame clones here, not all; method: immunoSEQ multiplex PCR. The sample holds 430,000 or so clones; about 93% are singletons and the top ten take 12%. The specimen comprised peripheral blood, sampled in a trial of Ad26.COV2.S vaccine versus placebo. Receptors were obtained from a person between 18 and 60 years old who received the Ad26.COV2.S COVID-19 vaccine or a placebo.

The chain joins TRBV10-2 to TRBJ1-4; maybe TRBD1 (5 bases). V was pared by 6 bases and J by 4 bases, with 15 bases between. Germline V gene data show CDR1 as WSHSY and CDR2 as SAAADI. The CDR3 covers 15 residues. CDR3 sequence: CASRTSGPGNEKLFF. The CDR3, as DNA: TGCGCCAGCAGAACATCAGGGCCGGGTAATGAAAAACTGTTTTTT.

The V and J genes are TRBV6-6 and TRBJ1-2; TRBD1 is a possible D gene (5 bases). The CDR3 is made up of 16 amino acids. Trimming took off 5 bases at V and 3 bases at J, with 19 bases between the two ends. Germline assignment: CDR1 MNHNY and CDR2 SVGAGI (reference sequence). The CDR3 here is CASSRPAGFGDYGYTF. CDR3 nucleotide sequence: TGTGCCAGCAGTCGGCCGGCAGGGTTCGGCGACTATGGCTACACCTTC.

V and J are TRBV2 and TRBJ1-4, with D possibly TRBD1 on 5 matching bases. The V gene lost 7 bases and the J gene lost 8 bases, with 14 bases spanning the gap. The CDR3 runs 13 residues. Germline-derived CDR1 and CDR2 are SNHLY and FYNNEI. CDR3 amino acids: CASTGRENEKLFF. Here the CDR3 DNA reads TGTGCCAGCACGGGCAGGGAAAACGAAAAACTGTTTTTT.

The chain uses TRBV7-2 and TRBJ2-7, with TRBD1 matching over 9 bases. V shed 5 bases and J 6 bases; nucleotides not matched to a gene: 8. The CDR3 covers 14 residues. The germline V gene has CDR1 SGHTA and CDR2 FQGNSA. DNA of the CDR3: TGTGCCAGCAGCCCAGACAGGGGGTCGGTCGAGCAGTACTTC. This codes for CASSPDRGSVEQYF.

In its sample, this clone was seen once. The CDR3 DNA reads TGTGCCAGCAGCCCTTTCGGTGGGGCCCAACCCTACGAGCAGTACTTC. Translating gives CASSPFGGAQPYEQYF. J is TRBJ2-7 and V is TRBV3-1 (or the pseudogene TRBV3-2), with a possible D match to TRBD1 (5 bases). V was clipped by 4 bases and J by 2 bases, with 18 bases between them. CDR3 length: 16 residues. Germline V gene lookup returns CDR1 LGHDT and CDR2 YNNKEL (reference sequence).

The CDR3: CASSYPPTGTNEQFF. The CDR3 DNA sequence: TGTGCCAGCAGTTACCCCCCGACAGGGACGAATGAGCAGTTCTTC. The gene calls are TRBV6-6 and TRBJ2-1; 7 bases align to TRBD1. CDR1 MNHNY and CDR2 SVGAGI come from the germline V gene (reference sequence). CDR3 length: 15 residues. With V trimmed by 2 bases and J by 7 bases, 8 bases remained unmatched.

The chain combines TRBV7-8 with TRBJ1-5; the D is unclear. CDR3 length: 12 amino acids. Looked up from germline, CDR1 is SGHVS and CDR2 is FQNEAQ. Deletions cut 7 bases from V and 2 bases from J, with 6 bases between. The CDR3 DNA is TGTGCCAGCACAACGGGCAATCAGCCCCAGCATTTT. It encodes CASTTGNQPQHF.

This chain connects TRBV7-2 to TRBJ2-4; 9 bases line up with TRBD2. The CDR3 has 17 amino acids. V lost 1 base to trimming and J lost 1 base; unmatched junction nucleotides: 5. CDR1 and CDR2 (germline): SGHTA, FQGNSA. The DNA of the CDR3 is TGTGCCAGCAGCTTAGGGAGTAGCGGGAGTGCCAAAAACATTCAGTACTTC. Translation: CASSLGSSGSAKNIQYF.

The chain has TRBV18 and TRBJ2-7, with D possibly being TRBD1 or TRBD2 (5 bases each). The CDR3 spans 15 residues. V lost 3 bases and J lost 6, with 18 bases in between. Germline CDR1 is KGHSH and CDR2 is LQKENI. The CDR3 DNA sequence: TGTGCCAGCTCACCGAAAACCGGGACCTCTGGCGAGCAGTACTTC. It codes for CASSPKTGTSGEQYF.

A remark on this clone: A read error may account for a junction end that differs from germline. J is TRBJ2-3 and V is TRBV12-3 or TRBV12-4; a possible D gene is TRBD2 (5 bases). This CDR3 contains 12 residues. CDR3 sequence (DNA): TGTGCCAGCAGACGGACTCCCCGTGATATGGATTTT. This translates into CASRRTPRDMDF.

The rearrangement joins TRBV24-1 to TRBJ2-3; TRBD1 matches at 9 bases. The V segment lost 4 bases and the J segment 3 bases; nucleotides outside the gene matches: 7. The germline CDR1 and CDR2 sequences are KGHDR and SFDVKD. The CDR3 has 16 residues. This CDR3 is CATSESGTGRTDTQYF. CDR3 DNA sequence: TGTGCCACCAGTGAAAGTGGGACAGGGAGGACAGATACGCAGTATTTT.

The gene calls are TRBV7-8 and TRBJ1-1; 8 bases line up with TRBD1. Per germline, CDR1 SGHVS and CDR2 FQNEAQ. There are 14 residues in the CDR3. J gave up 0 bases and V 5 bases, and 2 bases lay outside the gene matches. The CDR3 here is CASSRDRMNTEAFF. Here the CDR3 DNA reads TGTGCCAGCAGCCGGGACAGGATGAACACTGAAGCTTTCTTT.

V usage is TRBV4-3 and J usage is TRBJ2-1; 7 bases agree with TRBD1. The V gene's germline CDR1 is LGHNA and CDR2 YSLEER. The CDR3 covers 14 residues. J was trimmed by 9 bases and V by 5 bases; bases with no gene match: 10. CDR3 residues: CASSSRTGAVEQFF. CDR3 in DNA: TGCGCCAGCAGCTCGCGAACAGGGGCGGTTGAGCAGTTCTTC.

V gene TRBV7-2 combines with J gene TRBJ2-4, with TRBD2 as a possible D gene (5 bases). CDR1 is SGHTA, CDR2 FQGNSA, per germline. The CDR3 is made up of 13 amino acids. V shed 1 base and J shed 5 bases, with 6 bases lying between them. CDR3 residues: CASSLVGENIQYF. Written as DNA, the CDR3 is TGTGCCAGCAGCTTAGTCGGGGAAAACATTCAGTACTTC. Complete variable domain (other parts from reference TRBV7-2 and TRBJ2-4): GAGVSQSPSNKVTEKGKDVELRCDPISGHTALYWYRQSLGQGLEFLIYFQGNSAPDKSGLPSDRFSAERTGGSVSTLTIQRTQQEDSAVYLCASSLVGENIQYFGAGTRLSVL.

This sequence joins TRBV19 and TRBJ1-2, with 7 bases aligning to TRBD1. Trimming cost V 0 bases and J 0 bases; bases outside gene matches: 7. CDR1 LNHDA and CDR2 SQIVND come from the germline V gene (reference sequence). The CDR3 extends over 17 amino acids. CDR3 sequence reads: CASSIDLGTEANYGYTF. The CDR3 nucleotides read TGTGCCAGTAGTATAGATCTGGGGACAGAAGCTAACTATGGCTACACCTTC.

This clone was recorded a few times. The chain recombines TRBV18 with TRBJ2-1, with D tentatively TRBD1 (5 bases). The V gene lost 3 bases and the J gene lost 4 bases, with 10 bases spanning the gap. This CDR3 contains 14 residues. Per germline, CDR1 KGHSH and CDR2 LQKENI. The CDR3: CASSPGRSYNEQFF. CDR3 nucleotides: TGTGCCAGCTCACCGGGGCGGTCTTACAATGAGCAGTTCTTC.

V usage is TRBV19 and J usage is TRBJ1-5; 9 bases are shared with TRBD1. Germline values: CDR1 LNHDA, CDR2 SQIVND (reference sequence). V shed 7 bases, J shed 6 bases, and the junction held 7 bases outside the gene matches. The CDR3 length is 14 residues. The CDR3 reads CASNTDRGSQPQHF. DNA for the CDR3: TGTGCCAGTAATACGGACAGGGGTAGTCAGCCCCAGCATTTT.

CDR3 sequence (DNA): TGCGCCAGCAGCCAATACAATGAGCAGTTCTTC. This encodes CASSQYNEQFF. This sequence joins TRBV4-3 and TRBJ2-1, with D uncertain. V shed 2 bases and J shed 4 bases, with 0 bases lying between them. CDR3 size: 11 residues. Germline V gene lookup returns CDR1 LGHNA and CDR2 YSLEER.

The CDR3 reads CASSESGSYQPQHF. In DNA form, the CDR3 reads TGTGCCAGCAGTGAATCAGGCAGTTATCAGCCCCAGCATTTT. The chain is built from TRBV6-1 and TRBJ1-5; D call uncertain. The CDR3 extends over 14 amino acids. CDR1 MNHNS and CDR2 SASEGT come from the germline V gene. V was shortened by 2 bases and J by 5 bases, with 10 bases between the two germline ends.

The chain uses TRBV6-5 and TRBJ2-7; D may match TRBD1 or TRBD2 (5 bases each). Germline V gene lookup returns CDR1 MNHEY and CDR2 SVGAGI. V was pared by 0 bases and J by 2 bases, with 14 bases between. This CDR3 has 16 amino acids. Written as DNA, the CDR3 is TGTGCCAGCAGTTACTCGTCCGGGACGCGTGCCTACGAGCAGTACTTC. This translates into CASSYSSGTRAYEQYF.

In its sample, this clone was seen once. The chain employs TRBV9 and TRBJ1-2; D is unresolved. The CDR3 spans 17 residues. In germline, CDR1 is SGDLS, CDR2 YYNGEE. Trimming took off 0 bases at V and 1 base at J, with 16 bases between the two ends. The CDR3 coding sequence is TGTGCCAGCAGCGTAGGTTCAGACCTAACCCTTAACTATGGCTACACCTTC. Its protein product is CASSVGSDLTLNYGYTF. Full variable domain (remainder filled in from reference TRBV9 and TRBJ1-2): DSGVTQTPKHLITATGQRVTLRCSPRSGDLSVYWYQQSLDQGLQFLIQYYNGEERAKGNILERFSAQQFPDLHSELNLSSLELGDSALYFCASSVGSDLTLNYGYTFGSGTRLTVV.

This clone was recorded only once. This chain joins TRBV2 and TRBJ2-3, with TRBD2 matching over 10 bases. Germline V lookup: CDR1 SNHLY, CDR2 FYNNEI. V shed 3 bases, J shed 6 bases, and the junction held 12 bases outside the gene matches. CDR3 length: 17 residues. The CDR3 reads CASSDIAGGIRVDTQYF. For the CDR3, the DNA is TGTGCCAGCAGTGATATAGCGGGAGGTATCCGGGTGGATACGCAGTATTTT. The full variable domain, rest sourced from reference TRBV2 and TRBJ2-3, is EPEVTQTPSHQVTQMGQEVILRCVPISNHLYFYWYRQILGQKVEFLVSFYNNEISEKSEIFDDQFSVERPDGSNFTLKIRSTKLEDSAMYFCASSDIAGGIRVDTQYFGPGTRLTVL.

The V call is TRBV28, the J call TRBJ2-5, with a weak D call TRBD2 (5 bases). The V gene's germline CDR1 is MDHEN and CDR2 SYDVKM. This CDR3 has 19 amino acids. V was shortened by 6 bases and J by 0 bases, with 26 bases between the two germline ends. CDR3 nucleotides: TGTGCCAGCAGGAGCCGGAGTGGGCGTGAGGGCTTGTACCAAGAGACCCAGTACTTC. It specifies CASRSRSGREGLYQETQYF. The complete variable domain, with remaining parts taken from reference TRBV28 and TRBJ2-5, reads DVKVTQSSRYLVKRTGEKVFLECVQDMDHENMFWYRQDPGLGLRLIYFSYDVKMKEKGDIPEGYSVSREKKERFSLILESASTNQTSMYLCASRSRSGREGLYQETQYFGPGTRLLVL.

The rearrangement links TRBV2 to TRBJ2-7; TRBD2 aligns across 7 bases. The CDR3 is 15 amino acids. V was pared by 2 bases and J by 3 bases, with 7 bases of the junction left unmatched. Germline CDR1 SNHLY, CDR2 FYNNEI. Here the CDR3 reads CASSEMEAGSYEQYF. The CDR3 coding sequence is TGTGCCAGCAGTGAAATGGAAGCGGGGAGCTACGAGCAGTACTTC.

The chain employs TRBV7-8 and TRBJ1-1; D is ambiguous. V dropped 8 bases and J dropped 1 base, with 11 bases sitting between them. CDR1 SGHVS and CDR2 FQNEAQ come from the germline V gene. CDR3 length equals 13 residues. CDR3 amino acids: CASERHQNTEAFF. The DNA for the CDR3 is TGTGCCAGCGAGAGACACCAGAACACTGAAGCTTTCTTT.

The J gene is TRBJ2-7, the V gene TRBV19; no reliable D call. This CDR3 has 13 residues. Trimming shortened V by 3 bases and J by 3 bases, and 9 bases separated the two germline ends. Germline CDR1 reads LNHDA; CDR2 reads SQIVND (reference sequence). The CDR3, as DNA: TGTGCCAGTAGTATTGGTGCCATCTACGAGCAGTACTTC. The encoded protein is CASSIGAIYEQYF.

V gene TRBV3-1 (or the pseudogene TRBV3-2) combines with J gene TRBJ1-4; D uncertain. The V end lost 4 bases, the J end lost 4 bases, and 13 bases lay between the germline ends. The CDR3 totals 15 residues. CDR1 is LGHDT, CDR2 YNNKEL, per germline (reference sequence). The CDR3 spells CASSPEWSDNEKLFF. The CDR3 nucleotides are TGTGCCAGCAGCCCTGAATGGTCAGATAATGAAAAACTGTTTTTT.

The chain employs TRBV6-6 and TRBJ2-1; 7 nucleotides match TRBD1. V lost 5 bases and J lost 2; bases outside the gene matches: 6. This CDR3 has 15 amino acids. Germline V gives CDR1 MNHNY, CDR2 SVGAGI (reference sequence). The CDR3 region is CASSNLGQTYNEQFF. The CDR3 region has the DNA TGTGCCAGCAGTAACCTGGGACAGACCTACAATGAGCAGTTCTTC.